This TCR beta chain was found in a study of T-cell memory formation after mild COVID-19. Across the study: TCR clusters mostly belonged to single donors. Study results and limitations: Those CD4+ clones that contracted were mainly in CM and EM (CD8+ ones in EMRA). Memory cells collected pre-infection included some clones that later responded, suggesting cross-reactive memory joined.

Concerning this clonotype itself: Its target is unknown.

cDNA libraries for TCR alpha and TCR beta, carrying sample barcodes and UMIs, came from 5'RACE with constant-segment primers. TCRdb called the 5' RACE reads again in MiXCR, with one record for every CDR3 protein. This sample has hundreds of thousands of distinct CDR3 sequences, with 20% to 30% found just once. The sequencing input was PBMCs or a T cell subset sorted from them (not recorded which). The sequence came from an adult woman who had mild COVID-19 (a few samples of this study predate the infection). Cell type and time point are not known.

The CDR3 sequence: CASRLVPAAEQYF. CDR3 nucleotide sequence: TGTGCAAGTCGCTTAGTCCCGGCGGCCGAGCAGTACTTC. This sequence joins TRBV12-2 and TRBJ2-7; the table's D call TRBD1 went unverified against the DNA. TRBV12-2 is termed a pseudogene. This CDR3 spans 13 amino acids.